This TCR beta chain was captured by sequencing in a study of cytomegalovirus exposure and HLA in healthy donors. Whole-study results and caveats: Many donors carried some public TCRs, although rarity characterized most TCR sequences.

Only in-frame clones appear in the TCRdb table, and some are missing; sequencing was by immunoSEQ multiplex PCR. The table has 97,000 or so clones, around 85% seen once. Of note for this clone: The antigen is undetermined.

Germline values: CDR1 MNHEY, CDR2 SVGAGI. The CDR3 is 15 amino acids. The V and J ends lost 2 bases and 7 bases respectively, with 17 bases between them. The sequencing sample was made of PBMCs. This chain connects TRBV6-5 to TRBJ2-5; D is uncertain. This sequence was found in a woman aged 25 to 39 in good health and CMV-seronegative. The CDR3 sequence is CASSYLTPLTGTQYF. The CDR3 coding sequence is TGTGCCAGCAGTTACCTTACACCCCTAACGGGGACCCAGTACTTC.